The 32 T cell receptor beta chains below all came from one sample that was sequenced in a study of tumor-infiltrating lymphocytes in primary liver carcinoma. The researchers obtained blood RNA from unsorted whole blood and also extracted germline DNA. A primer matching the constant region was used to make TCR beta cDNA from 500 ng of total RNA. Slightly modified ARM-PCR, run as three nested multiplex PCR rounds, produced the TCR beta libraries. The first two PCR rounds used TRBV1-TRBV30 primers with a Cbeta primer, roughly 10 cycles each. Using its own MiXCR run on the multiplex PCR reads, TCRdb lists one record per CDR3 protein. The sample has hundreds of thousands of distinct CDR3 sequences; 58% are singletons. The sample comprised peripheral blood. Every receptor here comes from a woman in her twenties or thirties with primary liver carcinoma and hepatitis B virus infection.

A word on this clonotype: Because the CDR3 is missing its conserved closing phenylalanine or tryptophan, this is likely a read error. CDR3 sequence: CASSPRSGSSYNEQFL. The DNA of the CDR3 is TGTGCCAGCAGCCCTAGGAGTGGAAGCTCCTACAATGAGCAGTTCTTG. The V call is TRBV14, the J call TRBJ2-1; D is undetermined. The CDR3 is 16 residues long. V dropped 4 bases and J dropped 0 bases, with 13 bases sitting between them. Germline CDR1 reads SGHDN; CDR2 reads FVKESK.

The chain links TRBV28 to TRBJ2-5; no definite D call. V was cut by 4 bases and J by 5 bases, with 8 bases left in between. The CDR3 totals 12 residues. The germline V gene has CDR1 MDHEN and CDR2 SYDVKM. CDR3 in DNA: TGTGCCAGCAGTTCGACCGGGGAGACCCAGTACTTC. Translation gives CASSSTGETQYF.

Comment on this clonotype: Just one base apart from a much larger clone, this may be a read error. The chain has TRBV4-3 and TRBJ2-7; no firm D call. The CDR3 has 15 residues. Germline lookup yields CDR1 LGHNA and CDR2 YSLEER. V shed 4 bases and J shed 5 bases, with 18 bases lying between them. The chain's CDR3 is CASSREKSTAHEQYF. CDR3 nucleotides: TGCGCCAGCAGCCGAGAAAAAAGTACGGCCCACGAGCAGTACTTC.

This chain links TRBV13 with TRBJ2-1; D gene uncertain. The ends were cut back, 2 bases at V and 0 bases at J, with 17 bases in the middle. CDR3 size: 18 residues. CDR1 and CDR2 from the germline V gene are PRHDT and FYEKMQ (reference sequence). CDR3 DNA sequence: TGTGCCAGCAGCTTATGGGAACCGACGGCCAGCTCCTACAATGAGCAGTTCTTC. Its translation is CASSLWEPTASSYNEQFF.

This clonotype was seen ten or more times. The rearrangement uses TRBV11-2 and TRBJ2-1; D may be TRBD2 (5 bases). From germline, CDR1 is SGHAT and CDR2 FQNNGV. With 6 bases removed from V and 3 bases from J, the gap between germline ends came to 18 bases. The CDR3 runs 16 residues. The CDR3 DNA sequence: TGTGCCAGCAGTCTCAGACCTCTCGGGATCTACAATGAGCAGTTCTTC. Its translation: CASSLRPLGIYNEQFF.

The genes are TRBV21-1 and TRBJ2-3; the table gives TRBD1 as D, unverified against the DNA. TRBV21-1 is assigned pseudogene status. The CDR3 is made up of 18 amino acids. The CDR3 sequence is CASSTLNIGTGLADMQYF. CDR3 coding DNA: TGTGCCAGCAGCACACTCAATATCGGGACAGGGTTGGCAGATATGCAGTATTTT.

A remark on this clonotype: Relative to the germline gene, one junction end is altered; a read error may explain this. The CDR3 sequence is CATRTLAGSTSERYF. The CDR3 nucleotides read TGTGCCACCCGAACCCTAGCGGGTTCCACTTCCGAGCGGTACTTC. The chain carries TRBV6-2 or TRBV6-3 and TRBJ2-7, with TRBD2 matching over 8 bases. Germline V CDR1 and CDR2: MNHEY, SVGEGT. The CDR3 is 15 amino acids.

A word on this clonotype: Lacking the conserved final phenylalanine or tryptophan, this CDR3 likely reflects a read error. CDR3 in DNA: TGTGCCAACAGTCCGAAAAGACACACTGAAGCTTTCCTT. This sequence encodes CANSPKRHTEAFL. This chain links TRBV6-2 or TRBV6-3 with TRBJ1-1; D not resolved. The CDR3 is 13 residues long. Germline CDR1 is MNHEY and CDR2 is SVGEGT.

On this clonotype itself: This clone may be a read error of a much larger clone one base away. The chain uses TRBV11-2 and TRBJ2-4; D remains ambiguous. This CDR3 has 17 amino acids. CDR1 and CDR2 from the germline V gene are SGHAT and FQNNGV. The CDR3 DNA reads TGTGCCAGCAGCTTAGAAGGGAATGGCTTGGCCAAAAACATTCGGTACTTC. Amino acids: CASSLEGNGLAKNIRYF.

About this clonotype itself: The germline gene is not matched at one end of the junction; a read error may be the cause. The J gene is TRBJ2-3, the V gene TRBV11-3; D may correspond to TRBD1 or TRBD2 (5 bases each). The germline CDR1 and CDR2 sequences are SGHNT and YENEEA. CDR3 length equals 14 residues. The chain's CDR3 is CASSVGTPMAPQYF. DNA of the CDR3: TGTGCTAGCAGCGTTGGGACGCCGATGGCGCCGCAGTATTTT. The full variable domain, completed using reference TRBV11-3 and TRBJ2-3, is EAGVVQSPRYKIIEKKQPVAFWCNPISGHNTLYWYLQNLGQGPELLIRYENEEAVDDSQLPKDRFSAERLKGVDSTLKIQPAELGDSAVYLCASSVGTPMAPQYFGPGTRLTVL.

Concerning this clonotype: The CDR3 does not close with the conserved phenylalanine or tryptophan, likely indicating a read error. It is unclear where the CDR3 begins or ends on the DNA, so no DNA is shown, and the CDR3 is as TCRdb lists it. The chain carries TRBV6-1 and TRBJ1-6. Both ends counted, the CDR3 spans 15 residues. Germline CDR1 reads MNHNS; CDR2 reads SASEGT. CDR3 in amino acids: CASSGPGLFNPPLYI.

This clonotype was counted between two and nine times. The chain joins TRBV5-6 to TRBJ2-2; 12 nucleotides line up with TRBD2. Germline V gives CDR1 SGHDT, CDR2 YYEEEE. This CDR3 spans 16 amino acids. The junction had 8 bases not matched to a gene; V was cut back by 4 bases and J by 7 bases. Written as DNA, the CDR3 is TGTGCCAGCAGCGTACTAGCGGGAGGAATCATCGGGGAGCTGTTTTTT. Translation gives CASSVLAGGIIGELFF.

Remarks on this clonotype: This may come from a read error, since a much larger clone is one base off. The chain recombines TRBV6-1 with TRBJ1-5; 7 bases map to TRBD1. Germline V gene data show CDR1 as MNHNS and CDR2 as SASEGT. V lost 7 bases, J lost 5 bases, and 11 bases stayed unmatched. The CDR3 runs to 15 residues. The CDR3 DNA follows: TGTGCCAGCACTCAAGTGATGACAGGGTATCAGCCCCAGCATTTT. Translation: CASTQVMTGYQPQHF.

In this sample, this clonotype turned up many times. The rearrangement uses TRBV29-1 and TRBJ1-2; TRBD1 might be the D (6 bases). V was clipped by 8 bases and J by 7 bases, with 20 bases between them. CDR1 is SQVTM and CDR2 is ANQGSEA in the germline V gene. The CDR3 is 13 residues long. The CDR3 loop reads CSTRTDWPRGYTF. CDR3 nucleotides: TGCAGCACCCGGACAGACTGGCCTCGTGGCTACACCTTC. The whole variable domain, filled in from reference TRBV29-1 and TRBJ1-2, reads SAVISQKPSRDICQRGTSLTIQCQVDSQVTMMFWYRQQPGQSLTLIATANQGSEATYESGFVIDKFPISRPNLTFSTLTVSNMSPEDSSIYLCSTRTDWPRGYTFGSGTRLTVV.

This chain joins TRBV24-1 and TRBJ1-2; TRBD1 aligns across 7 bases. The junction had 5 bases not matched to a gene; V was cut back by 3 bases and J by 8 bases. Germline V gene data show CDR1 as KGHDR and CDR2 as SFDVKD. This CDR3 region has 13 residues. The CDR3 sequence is CATSDVNRGGYTF. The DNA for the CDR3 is TGTGCCACCAGTGATGTCAACAGGGGAGGCTACACCTTC.

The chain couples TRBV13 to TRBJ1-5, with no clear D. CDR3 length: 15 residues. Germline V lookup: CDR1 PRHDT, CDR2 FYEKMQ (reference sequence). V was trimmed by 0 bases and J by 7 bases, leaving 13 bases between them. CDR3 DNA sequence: TGTGCCAGCAGCTTAGGCCGCCGGGGTGTACAGCCCCAGCATTTT. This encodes CASSLGRRGVQPQHF.

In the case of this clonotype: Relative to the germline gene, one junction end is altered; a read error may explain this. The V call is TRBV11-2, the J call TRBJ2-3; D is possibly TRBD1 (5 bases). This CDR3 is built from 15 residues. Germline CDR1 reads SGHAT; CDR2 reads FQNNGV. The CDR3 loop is CASSLHDRSTDTQYF. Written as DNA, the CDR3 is TGTGCCAGTAGCTTACACGACAGAAGCACAGATACGCAGTATTTT.

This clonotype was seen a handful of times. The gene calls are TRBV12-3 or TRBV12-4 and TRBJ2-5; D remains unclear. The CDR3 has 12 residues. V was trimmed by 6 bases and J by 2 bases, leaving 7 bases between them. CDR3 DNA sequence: TGTGCCAGCAGCCCCGCGCAAGAGACCCAGTACTTC. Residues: CASSPAQETQYF.

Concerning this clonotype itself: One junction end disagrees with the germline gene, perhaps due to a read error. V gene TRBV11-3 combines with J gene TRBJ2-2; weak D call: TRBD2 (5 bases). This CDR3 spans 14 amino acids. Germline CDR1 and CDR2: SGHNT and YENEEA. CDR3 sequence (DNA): TGTACCAGCAGCTTAGATCGGCCCACCGGGGAGCCGTTTTTT. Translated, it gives CTSSLDRPTGEPFF.

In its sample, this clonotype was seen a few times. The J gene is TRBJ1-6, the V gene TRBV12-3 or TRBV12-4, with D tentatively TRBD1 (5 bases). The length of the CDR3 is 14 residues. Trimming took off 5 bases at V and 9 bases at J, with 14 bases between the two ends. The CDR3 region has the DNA TGTGCCAGCAGTCTTGACTGGGGCGTTTCACCCCTCCACTTT. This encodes CASSLDWGVSPLHF.

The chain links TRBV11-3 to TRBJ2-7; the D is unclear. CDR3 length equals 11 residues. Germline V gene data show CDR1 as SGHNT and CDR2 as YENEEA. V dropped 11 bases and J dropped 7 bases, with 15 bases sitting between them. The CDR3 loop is CAGSLDREQYF. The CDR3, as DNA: TGTGCCGGTAGCTTAGATCGGGAGCAGTACTTC.

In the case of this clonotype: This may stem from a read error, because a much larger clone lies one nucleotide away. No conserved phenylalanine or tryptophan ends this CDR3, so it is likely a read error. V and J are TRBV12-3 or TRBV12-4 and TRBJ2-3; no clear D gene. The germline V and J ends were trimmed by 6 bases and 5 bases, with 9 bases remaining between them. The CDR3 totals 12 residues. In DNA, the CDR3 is TGTGCCAGCAGCTTGAATCGAGATACGCAGTATCTT. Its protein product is CASSLNRDTQYL.

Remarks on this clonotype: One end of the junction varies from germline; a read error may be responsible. This chain's CDR3 is CASSLIAGGVHQETKYF. CDR3 nucleotide sequence: TGTGCCAGCAGCTTAATTGCAGGGGGGGTTCACCAAGAGACCAAGTACTTC. The chain uses TRBV11-2 and TRBJ2-5, with D possibly called TRBD1 or TRBD2 (7 bases each). CDR1 is SGHAT, CDR2 FQNNGV, per germline. This CDR3 comprises 17 residues.

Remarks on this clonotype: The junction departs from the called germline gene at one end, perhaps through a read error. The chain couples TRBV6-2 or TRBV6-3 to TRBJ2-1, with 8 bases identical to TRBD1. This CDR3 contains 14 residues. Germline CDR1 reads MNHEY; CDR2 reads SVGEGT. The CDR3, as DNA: TGTGCCAGAAGTTCAACAGGGGGTGGCAATGAGCAGTTCTTC. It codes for CARSSTGGGNEQFF.

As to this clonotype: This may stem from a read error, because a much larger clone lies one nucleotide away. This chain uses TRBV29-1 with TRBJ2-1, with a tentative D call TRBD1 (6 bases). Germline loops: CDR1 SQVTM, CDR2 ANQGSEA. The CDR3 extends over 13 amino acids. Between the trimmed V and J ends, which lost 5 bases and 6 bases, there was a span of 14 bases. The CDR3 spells CSVSWGHGNEQFF. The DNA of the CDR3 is TGCAGCGTTTCGTGGGGGCATGGCAATGAGCAGTTCTTC.

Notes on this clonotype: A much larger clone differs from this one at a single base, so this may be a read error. The CDR3: CASSRARRETHYF. CDR3 bases: TGTGCCAGCAGTCGCGCACGGAGGGAGACCCATTACTTC. This chain links TRBV6-5 with TRBJ2-5; D may be TRBD2 (6 bases). In germline, CDR1 is MNHEY, CDR2 SVGAGI. The CDR3 covers 13 residues.

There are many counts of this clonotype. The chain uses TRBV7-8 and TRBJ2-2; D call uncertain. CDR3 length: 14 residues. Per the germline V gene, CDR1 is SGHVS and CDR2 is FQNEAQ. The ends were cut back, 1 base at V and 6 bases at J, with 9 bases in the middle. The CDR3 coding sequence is TGTGCCAGCAGCTTAGGAACCCCCCCCGGGGAGCTGTTTTTT. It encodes CASSLGTPPGELFF.

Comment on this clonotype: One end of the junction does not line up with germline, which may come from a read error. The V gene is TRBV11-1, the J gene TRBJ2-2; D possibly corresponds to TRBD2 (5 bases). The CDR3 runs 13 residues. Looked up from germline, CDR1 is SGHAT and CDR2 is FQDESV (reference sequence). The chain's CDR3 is CASSLTNTGELLF. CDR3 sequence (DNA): TGTGCCAGCAGCTTAACCAACACCGGGGAGCTGCTTTTT.

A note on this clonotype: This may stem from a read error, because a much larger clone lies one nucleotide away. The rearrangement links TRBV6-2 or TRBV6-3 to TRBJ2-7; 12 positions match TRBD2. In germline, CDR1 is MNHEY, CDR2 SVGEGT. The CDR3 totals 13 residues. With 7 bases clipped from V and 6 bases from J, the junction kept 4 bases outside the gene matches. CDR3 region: CASNRLAGAEQYF. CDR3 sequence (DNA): TGTGCCAGCAACAGACTAGCGGGAGCCGAGCAGTACTTC.

CDR3 amino acids: CASGTGQSYEQYF. The CDR3 region has the DNA TGCGCCAGCGGGACAGGGCAATCCTACGAGCAGTACTTC. J is TRBJ2-7 and V is TRBV5-1, with 9 nucleotides matching TRBD1. This CDR3 comprises 13 residues. The V segment lost 7 bases and the J segment 1 base; nucleotides outside the gene matches: 3. Germline lookup yields CDR1 SGHRS and CDR2 YFSETQ.

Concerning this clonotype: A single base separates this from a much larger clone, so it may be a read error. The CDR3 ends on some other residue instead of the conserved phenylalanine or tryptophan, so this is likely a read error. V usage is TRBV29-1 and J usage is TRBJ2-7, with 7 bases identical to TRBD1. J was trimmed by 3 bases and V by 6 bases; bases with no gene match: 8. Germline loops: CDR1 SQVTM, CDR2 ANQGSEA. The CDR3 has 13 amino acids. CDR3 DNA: TGCAGCGTCCTCCGACAGGGCGGCTACGAGCAGTACCTC. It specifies CSVLRQGGYEQYL.

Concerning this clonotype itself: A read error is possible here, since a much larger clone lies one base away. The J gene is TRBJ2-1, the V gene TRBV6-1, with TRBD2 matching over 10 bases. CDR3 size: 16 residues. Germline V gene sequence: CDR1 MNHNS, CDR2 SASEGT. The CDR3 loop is CVSSANLAGDVYEQFF. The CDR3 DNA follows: TGTGTCAGCAGTGCCAACCTAGCGGGAGATGTCTATGAGCAGTTCTTC.